The 12 T cell receptor beta chains in this list originate from one sample, sequenced in a study of early T cells in non-severe SARS-CoV-2 infection. TCRdb called the 5' RACE reads again in MiXCR, with one record for every CDR3 protein. The repertoire consists of some 49,000 distinct CDR3 sequences, with approximately 12% occurring once and the leading ten covering roughly a tenth. The sequencing input was whole blood. Receptors were obtained from an adult who was a healthcare worker with PCR-confirmed SARS-CoV-2 infection or an uninfected control (not recorded which).

There are many counts of this clonotype. V and J are TRBV19 and TRBJ2-5; D unclear. This CDR3 spans 15 amino acids. Deletions cut 4 bases from V and 5 bases from J, with 17 bases between. Germline V gene data show CDR1 as LNHDA and CDR2 as SQIVND (reference sequence). CDR3 DNA: TGTGCCAGTAGTACACAAGGGATGATAATGGAGACCCAGTACTTC. This translates into CASSTQGMIMETQYF. Full variable domain (outside the CDR3, taken from reference TRBV19 and TRBJ2-5): DGGITQSPKYLFRKEGQNVTLSCEQNLNHDAMYWYRQDPGQGLRLIYYSQIVNDFQKGDIAEGYSVSREKKESFPLTVTSAQKNPTAFYLCASSTQGMIMETQYFGPGTRLLVL.

This clonotype showed up just a few times. The chain is built from TRBV29-1 and TRBJ1-1; tentatively, D is TRBD1 (5 bases). The length of the CDR3 is 12 residues. Germline assignment: CDR1 SQVTM and CDR2 ANQGSEA. V dropped 4 bases and J dropped 4 bases, with 10 bases sitting between them. CDR3 DNA: TGCAGCGTTGCTAGGGGTGGCACTGAAGCTTTCTTT. It is translated as CSVARGGTEAFF.

The V and J genes are TRBV24-1 and TRBJ2-1; 8 nucleotides agree with TRBD1. The V segment lost 2 bases and the J segment 1 base; nucleotides outside the gene matches: 3. The CDR3 has 16 amino acids. Germline CDR1 and CDR2: KGHDR and SFDVKD. CDR3 in amino acids: CATSDYDRGSYNEQFF. The CDR3 nucleotides are TGTGCCACCAGTGATTACGACAGGGGTTCCTACAATGAGCAGTTCTTC.

This sequence joins TRBV5-6 and TRBJ2-2, with D maybe TRBD1 (5 bases). Germline CDR1 is SGHDT and CDR2 is YYEEEE. Trimming cost V 3 bases and J 2 bases, with 14 bases left between them. The CDR3 runs 16 residues. The CDR3 sequence: CASSYWGRVNTGELFF. The CDR3, as DNA: TGTGCCAGCAGCTACTGGGGCAGGGTCAACACCGGGGAGCTGTTTTTT.

The rearrangement links TRBV6-2 or TRBV6-3 to TRBJ1-2; no clear D gene. This CDR3 spans 13 amino acids. CDR1 MNHEY and CDR2 SVGEGT come from the germline V gene. Trimming pared 4 bases from V and 2 bases from J, leaving 8 bases between. The CDR3 is CASSSTLNYGYTF. CDR3 DNA: TGTGCCAGCAGTTCCACGTTGAACTATGGCTACACCTTC.

This clonotype was recorded at least ten times. This rearrangement joins TRBV24-1 to TRBJ1-5, with 9 positions matching TRBD1. V dropped 6 bases and J dropped 5; count of bases not matched to a gene: 7. The CDR3 covers 15 residues. Germline CDR1 reads KGHDR; CDR2 reads SFDVKD. The CDR3 coding sequence is TGTGCCACCAGTCCGGGACAGGGACCCTATCAGCCCCAGCATTTT. This codes for CATSPGQGPYQPQHF.

Many counts were recorded for this clonotype. This chain's CDR3 is CASSLRERWYF. CDR3 coding DNA: TGTGCCAGCAGCTTGCGGGAGCGCTGGTATTTT. V is TRBV7-2 and J is TRBJ2-3; 7 bases map to TRBD2. Germline CDR1 is SGHTA and CDR2 is FQGNSA. J was trimmed by 14 bases and V by 3 bases; bases with no gene match: 5. CDR3 length equals 11 residues.

In this sample, this clonotype turned up many times. The V call is TRBV29-1, the J call TRBJ2-1; TRBD1 agrees at 10 bases. The length of the CDR3 is 13 residues. Per germline, CDR1 SQVTM and CDR2 ANQGSEA. The ends lost 7 bases at V and 8 bases at J; junction bases unmatched: 8. CDR3 sequence: CSGRDRGFDEQFF. The CDR3 bases are TGCAGCGGGCGGGACAGGGGTTTTGATGAGCAGTTCTTC.

J is TRBJ2-1 and V is TRBV7-9, with unresolved D. The V gene lost 5 bases and the J gene lost 4 bases, with 12 bases spanning the gap. This CDR3 spans 14 amino acids. From germline, CDR1 is SEHNR and CDR2 FQNEAQ (reference sequence). The CDR3 bases are TGTGCCAGCAGCGTAATGGAGAGGTACAATGAGCAGTTCTTC. Translated, it gives CASSVMERYNEQFF. Looking up the rest from reference TRBV7-9 and TRBJ2-1 gives the full variable domain: DTGVSQNPRHKITKRGQNVTFRCDPISEHNRLYWYRQTLGQGPEFLTYFQNEAQLEKSRLLSDRFSAERPKGSFSTLEIQRTEQGDSAMYLCASSVMERYNEQFFGPGTRLTVL.

In its sample, this clonotype was seen many times. This chain joins TRBV9 and TRBJ2-3; TRBD1 aligns across 7 bases. The CDR3 runs 15 residues. The ends lost 2 bases at V and 4 bases at J; junction bases unmatched: 7. Germline V gives CDR1 SGDLS, CDR2 YYNGEE. The CDR3 loop reads CASSVSAGGADTQYF. The CDR3 nucleotides read TGTGCCAGCAGCGTGTCTGCAGGGGGAGCAGATACGCAGTATTTT.

The sample holds many counts of this clonotype. The chain uses TRBV18 and TRBJ1-1; tentative D call: TRBD1 (6 bases). Germline V lookup: CDR1 KGHSH, CDR2 LQKENI. The V end lost 0 bases, the J end lost 0 bases, and 8 bases lay between the germline ends. The CDR3 length is 15 residues. The CDR3 reads CASSPPRTVNTEAFF. The CDR3 coding sequence is TGTGCCAGCTCACCACCCCGGACAGTGAACACTGAAGCTTTCTTT.

This clonotype was counted between two and nine times. The genes are TRBV7-9 and TRBJ2-7; 7 nucleotides align to TRBD1. Losses at the gene ends were 0 bases for V and 2 bases for J; bases not matched to a gene: 4. The germline V gene encodes CDR1 SEHNR and CDR2 FQNEAQ (reference sequence). There are 15 residues in the CDR3. In nucleotides, the CDR3 is TGTGCCAGCAGCTTAGCTCTGGGACAGACCTACGAGCAGTACTTC. Translation gives CASSLALGQTYEQYF.